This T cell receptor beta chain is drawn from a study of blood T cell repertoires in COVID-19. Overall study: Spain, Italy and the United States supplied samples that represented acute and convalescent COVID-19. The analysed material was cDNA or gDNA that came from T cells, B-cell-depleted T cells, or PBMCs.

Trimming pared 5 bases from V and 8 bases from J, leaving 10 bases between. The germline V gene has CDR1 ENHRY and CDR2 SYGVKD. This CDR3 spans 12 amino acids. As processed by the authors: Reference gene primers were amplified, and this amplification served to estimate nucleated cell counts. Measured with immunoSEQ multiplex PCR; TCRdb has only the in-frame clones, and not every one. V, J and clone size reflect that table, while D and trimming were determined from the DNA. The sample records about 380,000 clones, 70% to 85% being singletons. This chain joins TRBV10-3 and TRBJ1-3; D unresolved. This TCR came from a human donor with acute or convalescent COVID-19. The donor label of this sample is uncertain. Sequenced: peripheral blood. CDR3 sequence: CAISLDGDTIYF. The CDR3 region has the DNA TGTGCCATCAGTTTAGACGGGGACACCATATATTTT.